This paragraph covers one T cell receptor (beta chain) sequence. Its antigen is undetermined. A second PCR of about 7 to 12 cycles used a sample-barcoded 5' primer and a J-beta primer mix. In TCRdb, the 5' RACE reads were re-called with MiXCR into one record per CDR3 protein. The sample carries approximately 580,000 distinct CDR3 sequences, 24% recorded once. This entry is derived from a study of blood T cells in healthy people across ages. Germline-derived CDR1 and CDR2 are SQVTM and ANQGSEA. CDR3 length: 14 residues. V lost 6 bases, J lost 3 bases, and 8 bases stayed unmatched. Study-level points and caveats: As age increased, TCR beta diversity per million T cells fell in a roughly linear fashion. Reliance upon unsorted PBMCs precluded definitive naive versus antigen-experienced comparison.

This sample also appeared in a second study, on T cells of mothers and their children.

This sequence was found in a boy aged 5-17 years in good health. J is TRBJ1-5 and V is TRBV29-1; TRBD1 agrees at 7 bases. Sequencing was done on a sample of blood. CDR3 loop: CSVSTGAPNQPQHF. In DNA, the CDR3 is TGCAGCGTCTCTACAGGGGCCCCCAATCAGCCCCAGCATTTT.